These 24 T cell receptor beta chains were all obtained from the same sample, sequenced in a study of spatial heterogeneity in lung cancer. Study conclusions and caveats: Expanded alpha and beta TCR counts within tumors tracked tumor mutation counts.

The antigens these receptors bind are not known. MiXCR, applied by TCRdb to the 5' RACE reads, yields one record per CDR3 protein. The sample records about 13,000 distinct CDR3 sequences, just over 5% being singletons. Time point described: sample taken at primary tumor resection. Sequenced material: lung tumor tissue, taken at surgery. These TCRs come from a male donor with early-stage non-small cell lung cancer.

This clonotype was recorded at least ten times. The chain is built from TRBV7-6 and TRBJ2-7; D is uncertain. The CDR3 has 13 amino acids. Germline CDR1 is SGHVS and CDR2 is FNYEAQ. With 3 bases removed from V and 2 bases from J, the gap between germline ends came to 8 bases. The CDR3 is CASSFGNTYEQYF. DNA of the CDR3: TGTGCCAGCAGCTTTGGTAACACCTACGAGCAGTACTTC.

This clonotype was observed at least ten times. This chain uses TRBV4-3 with TRBJ2-7; 7 bases match TRBD2. CDR1 is LGHNA and CDR2 is YSLEER in the germline V gene. This CDR3 contains 13 residues. J was trimmed by 3 bases and V by 4 bases; bases with no gene match: 3. This CDR3 is CASSRGRGYEQYF. DNA for the CDR3: TGCGCCAGCAGCCGGGGGAGGGGCTACGAGCAGTACTTC.

This clonotype occurred many times. The chain uses TRBV6-2 or TRBV6-3 and TRBJ1-6, with a possible D match to TRBD1 (6 bases). Trimming removed 2 bases from V and 14 bases from J, with 16 bases in between. CDR3 length: 14 residues. CDR1 and CDR2 from the germline V gene are MNHEY and SVGEGT. The CDR3 DNA reads as TGTGCCAGCAGTTACCCAGGGGCCTCCTTATCCCTCCACTTT. Its translation is CASSYPGASLSLHF.

In this sample, this clonotype turned up a few times. The chain employs TRBV6-5 and TRBJ2-7, with a weak D call TRBD1 (6 bases). CDR1 is MNHEY and CDR2 is SVGAGI in the germline V gene. The CDR3 length is 13 residues. Trimming cost V 5 bases and J 3 bases, with 11 bases left between them. In DNA, the CDR3 is TGTGCCAGCAGTCGCGGACAGCGCTACGAGCAGTACTTC. Protein sequence: CASSRGQRYEQYF.

This clonotype was detected a few times. The rearrangement joins TRBV14 to TRBJ2-1; D uncertain. Germline CDR1 SGHDN, CDR2 FVKESK. The V end was cut by 2 bases, the J end by 1 base, with 6 bases between. The CDR3 runs 14 residues. CDR3 nucleotides: TGTGCCAGCAGCCAAAGGTATTCCTACAATGAGCAGTTCTTC. Translation: CASSQRYSYNEQFF.

Ten or more counts support this clonotype. The rearrangement links TRBV24-1 to TRBJ2-2; D might be TRBD2 (6 bases). Trimming left V 5 bases short and J 1 base short, with 19 bases between. The V gene's germline CDR1 is KGHDR and CDR2 SFDVKD. The CDR3 covers 18 residues. The CDR3, as DNA: TGTGCCACCAGTGTTGGACCCGGAGGGATGTGGAACACCGGGGAGCTGTTTTTT. Protein product: CATSVGPGGMWNTGELFF.

This clonotype occurred a few times. The V and J genes are TRBV28 and TRBJ1-2; D uncertain. The CDR3 is made up of 12 amino acids. Per the germline V gene, CDR1 is MDHEN and CDR2 is SYDVKM. V shed 2 bases and J shed 3 bases, with 4 bases lying between them. The CDR3 coding sequence is TGTGCCAGCAGTTTAACCCACTATGGCTACACCTTC. It is translated as CASSLTHYGYTF.

In regard to this clonotype: One end of the junction is discordant with germline, which a read error may explain. The V gene is TRBV3-1, the J gene TRBJ1-1; TRBD1 matches 7 bases. Germline values: CDR1 LGHDT, CDR2 YNNKEL (reference sequence). The CDR3 is made up of 14 amino acids. This CDR3 reads CASSQQGGNAEAFF. CDR3 in DNA: TGTGCCAGCAGCCAACAGGGGGGGAACGCTGAAGCTTTCTTT. The whole variable domain, filled in from reference TRBV3-1 and TRBJ1-1, reads DTAVSQTPKYLVTQMGNDKSIKCEQNLGHDTMYWYKQDSKKFLKIMFSYNNKELIINETVPNRFSPKSPDKAHLNLHINSLELGDSAVYFCASSQQGGNAEAFFGQGTRLTVV.

This clonotype was recorded many times. This sequence joins TRBV24-1 and TRBJ2-3; D uncertain. The CDR3 spans 13 residues. V was cut by 9 bases and J by 4 bases, with 13 bases left in between. CDR1 is KGHDR and CDR2 is SFDVKD in the germline V gene. The CDR3 bases are TGTGCCACCGGAACCAATCCCGCAGATACGCAGTATTTT. Amino acids: CATGTNPADTQYF.

This clonotype showed up many times. CDR3 amino acids: CSARQSNQPQHF. The CDR3 DNA follows: TGCAGTGCTAGGCAGAGCAATCAGCCCCAGCATTTT. The chain uses TRBV20-1 and TRBJ1-5; D not resolved. The CDR3 runs to 12 residues. Germline-derived CDR1 and CDR2 are DFQATT and SNEGSKA (reference sequence). V lost 3 bases and J lost 1, with 4 bases in between.

This clonotype was seen ten or more times. The genes are TRBV7-2 and TRBJ2-5; the match to TRBD2 covers 8 bases. With 1 base clipped from V and 1 base from J, the junction kept 2 bases outside the gene matches. The CDR3 loop spans 15 amino acids. Germline CDR1 reads SGHTA; CDR2 reads FQGNSA. The CDR3 loop is CASSLVRGGQETQYF. The CDR3 DNA is TGTGCCAGCAGCTTAGTTCGGGGGGGCCAAGAGACCCAGTACTTC.

The chain carries TRBV5-1 and TRBJ2-7; 8 bases map to TRBD1. The germline V gene has CDR1 SGHRS and CDR2 YFSETQ. Germline trimming cut 0 bases from V and 2 bases from J; bases unmatched to any gene: 7. CDR3 length: 16 amino acids. The chain's CDR3 is CASSLDPDRETYEQYF. The CDR3, as DNA: TGCGCCAGCAGCTTGGATCCGGACAGGGAGACCTACGAGCAGTACTTC. Based on the CDR3 plus reference TRBV5-1 and TRBJ2-7, the full variable domain is KAGVTQTPRYLIKTRGQQVTLSCSPISGHRSVSWYQQTPGQGLQFLFEYFSETQRNKGNFPGRFSGRQFSNSRSEMNVSTLELGDSALYLCASSLDPDRETYEQYFGPGTRLTVT.

This clonotype was counted ten times or more. The chain is built from TRBV5-1 and TRBJ2-7, with 8 bases identical to TRBD1. The length of the CDR3 is 14 residues. The V and J ends lost 0 bases and 3 bases, in that order; junction bases with no gene match: 2. Per germline, CDR1 SGHRS and CDR2 YFSETQ. The CDR3 DNA is TGCGCCAGCAGCTTGGGAGGGACAGGCTACGAGCAGTACTTC. This gives the protein CASSLGGTGYEQYF.

The chain couples TRBV6-6 to TRBJ2-5, with TRBD1 as a possible D gene (5 bases). V lost 6 bases and J lost 1, with 9 bases in between. CDR3 length equals 13 residues. CDR1 and CDR2 (germline): MNHNY, SVGAGI (reference sequence). The CDR3 nucleotides read TGTGCCAGCAGAAGACAGCTCCAAGAGACCCAGTACTTC. This gives the protein CASRRQLQETQYF.

This clonotype was picked up many times. The chain recombines TRBV20-1 with TRBJ2-7; 12 bases map to TRBD2. This CDR3 contains 15 residues. CDR1 DFQATT and CDR2 SNEGSKA come from the germline V gene (reference sequence). The trim removed 0 bases at V and 3 bases at J, leaving 3 bases unmatched. CDR3 nucleotides: TGCAGTGCTAGAGATAGGACTAGCGGGGTCTACGAGCAGTACTTC. This gives the protein CSARDRTSGVYEQYF.

Many counts were recorded for this clonotype. V usage is TRBV27 and J usage is TRBJ1-5; unclear D gene. This CDR3 spans 15 amino acids. The germline V gene has CDR1 MNHEY and CDR2 SMNVEV (reference sequence). Trimming left V 3 bases short and J 5 bases short, with 14 bases between. The CDR3 protein is CASSFSWGMDQPQHF. The CDR3 region has the DNA TGTGCCAGCAGTTTCTCCTGGGGTATGGATCAGCCCCAGCATTTT.

This clonotype counts as medium-sized. The rearrangement uses TRBV10-3 and TRBJ2-2; possibly TRBD1 or TRBD2 for D (5 bases each). Germline V gene sequence: CDR1 ENHRY, CDR2 SYGVKD. This CDR3 is 10 amino acids long. V shed 9 bases and J shed 9 bases, with 8 bases lying between them. Written as DNA, the CDR3 is TGTGCCATAGGGGACCGGGAGCTGTTTTTT. Amino acids: CAIGDRELFF.

This clonotype was picked up many times. CDR3 sequence: CASSIRDRVPGAFF. The CDR3 DNA reads TGTGCCAGCAGCATCCGGGACAGGGTCCCAGGAGCTTTCTTT. The genes are TRBV7-2 and TRBJ1-1; 9 bases are shared with TRBD1. Trimming removed 5 bases from V and 10 bases from J; junction bases left unmatched: 11. The CDR3 runs 14 residues. The germline V gene encodes CDR1 SGHTA and CDR2 FQGNSA.

This clonotype was recorded at least ten times. The V gene is TRBV20-1, the J gene TRBJ2-5; TRBD1 aligns across 7 bases. The CDR3 is made up of 15 amino acids. The V gene end was trimmed by 5 bases and the J gene end by 0 bases; junction bases not matched to a gene: 9. Germline V gene lookup returns CDR1 DFQATT and CDR2 SNEGSKA (reference sequence). CDR3 coding DNA: TGCAGTGCTGCAGAGGGGGCAGATTACCAAGAGACCCAGTACTTC. Translating gives CSAAEGADYQETQYF.

This clonotype was picked up many times. The chain recombines TRBV24-1 with TRBJ1-1; perhaps TRBD1 as D (6 bases). The germline gives CDR1 KGHDR, CDR2 SFDVKD. The V end lost 6 bases, the J end lost 3 bases, and 10 bases lay between the germline ends. The CDR3 runs 13 residues. CDR3: CATSTRGDTEAFF. The CDR3 DNA follows: TGTGCCACCAGTACTAGGGGGGACACTGAAGCTTTCTTT.

This clonotype was seen ten or more times. The V gene is TRBV7-9, the J gene TRBJ2-2, with 12 bases matching TRBD1. The CDR3 loop spans 16 amino acids. V trimming: 8 bases; J trimming: 5 bases; junction bases outside the gene matches: 9. Germline-derived CDR1 and CDR2 are SEHNR and FQNEAQ (reference sequence). This CDR3 reads CASGTPGQGATGELFF. The CDR3 DNA sequence: TGTGCCAGCGGGACCCCGGGACAGGGGGCAACCGGGGAGCTGTTTTTT.

The sample holds many counts of this clonotype. The rearrangement joins TRBV6-2 or TRBV6-3 to TRBJ1-1; 7 bases agree with TRBD1. The V gene end was trimmed by 3 bases and the J gene end by 5 bases; junction bases not matched to a gene: 12. The CDR3 has 16 amino acids. Per the germline V gene, CDR1 is MNHEY and CDR2 is SVGEGT. The CDR3 DNA follows: TGTGCCAGCAGTTATCAGCCAGGGGGTTTTAGGACTGAAGCTTTCTTT. Translating gives CASSYQPGGFRTEAFF.

This clonotype has at least ten counts. V and J are TRBV5-1 and TRBJ2-5; 8 bases line up with TRBD2. The CDR3 totals 14 residues. In germline, CDR1 is SGHRS, CDR2 YFSETQ. V shed 4 bases, J shed 4 bases, and the junction held 6 bases outside the gene matches. This CDR3 reads CASSPSGLGETQYF. The CDR3 nucleotides are TGCGCCAGCAGCCCTAGCGGGTTAGGAGAGACCCAGTACTTC.

The V gene is TRBV11-2, the J gene TRBJ2-5, with TRBD2 as a possible D gene (5 bases). The CDR3 contains 14 residues. CDR1 and CDR2 from the germline V gene are SGHAT and FQNNGV. V was trimmed by 1 base and J by 5 bases, leaving 11 bases between them. CDR3 bases: TGTGCCAGCAGCTTAGGTGCGGGCGCGGAGACCCAGTACTTC. This translates into CASSLGAGAETQYF.